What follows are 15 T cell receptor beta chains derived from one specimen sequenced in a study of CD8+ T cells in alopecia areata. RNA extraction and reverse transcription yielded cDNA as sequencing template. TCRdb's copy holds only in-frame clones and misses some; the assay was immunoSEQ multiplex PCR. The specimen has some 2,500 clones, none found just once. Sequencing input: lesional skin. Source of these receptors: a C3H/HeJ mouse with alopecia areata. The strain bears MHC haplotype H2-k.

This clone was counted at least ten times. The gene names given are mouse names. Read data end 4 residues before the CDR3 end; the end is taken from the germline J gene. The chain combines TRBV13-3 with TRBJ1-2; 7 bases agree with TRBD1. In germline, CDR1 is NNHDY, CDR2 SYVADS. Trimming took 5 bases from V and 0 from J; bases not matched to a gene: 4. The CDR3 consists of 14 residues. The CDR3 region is CASSPQGANSDYTF. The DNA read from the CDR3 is TGTGCCAGCAGCCCTCAGGGGGCAAACTCC.

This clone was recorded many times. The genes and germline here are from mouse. CDR3 DNA (partial): TGTGCCAGCAGTCAGGGGGCGAACACCGGG. Translated: CASSQGANTG. The complete CDR3 protein is CASSQGANTGQLYF. This chain joins TRBV13-3 and TRBJ2-2; TRBD1 agrees at 8 bases. The CDR3 end is not reached by the read, which stops 4 residues before it; the germline J gene fills it in. This CDR3 is 14 amino acids long. V shed 4 bases, J shed 2 bases, and the junction held 1 base outside the gene matches. The germline CDR1 and CDR2 sequences are NNHDY and SYVADS.

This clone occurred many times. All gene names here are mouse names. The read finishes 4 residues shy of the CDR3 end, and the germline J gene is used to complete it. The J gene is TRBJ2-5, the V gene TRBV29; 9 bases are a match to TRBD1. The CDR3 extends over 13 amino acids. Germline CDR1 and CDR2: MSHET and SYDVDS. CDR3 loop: CASRDRGEDTQYF. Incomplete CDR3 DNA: TGTGCTAGCAGGGACAGGGGTGAGGAC.

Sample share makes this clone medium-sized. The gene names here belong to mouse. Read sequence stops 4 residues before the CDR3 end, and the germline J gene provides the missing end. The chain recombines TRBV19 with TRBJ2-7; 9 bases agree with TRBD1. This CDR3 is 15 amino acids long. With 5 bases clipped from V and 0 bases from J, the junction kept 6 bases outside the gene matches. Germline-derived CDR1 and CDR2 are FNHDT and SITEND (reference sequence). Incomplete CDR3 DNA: TGTGCCAGCAGCCCCCGGGACAGGGTCTCCTAT. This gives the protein CASSPRDRVSY. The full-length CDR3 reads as CASSPRDRVSYEQYF. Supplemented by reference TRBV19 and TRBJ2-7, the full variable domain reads GGIITQTPKFLIGQEGQKLTLKCQQNFNHDTMYWYRQDSGKGLRLIYYSITENDLQKGDLSEGYDASREKKSSFSLTVTSAQKNEMAVFLCASSPRDRVSYEQYFGPGTRLTVL.

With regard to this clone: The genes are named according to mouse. Incomplete CDR3 DNA: TGTGCCAGCAGCCAACCGGGACAAGCAAACTCC. This encodes CASSQPGQANS. Given in full, the CDR3 is CASSQPGQANSDYTF. The V gene is TRBV2, the J gene TRBJ1-2; the D gene is possibly TRBD1 (6 bases). The DNA ends 4 residues before the CDR3 does, and the rest of the CDR3 is filled in from the germline J gene. This CDR3 is 15 amino acids long. V was cut by 2 bases and J by 0 bases, with 10 bases left in between. CDR1 is LGHNA and CDR2 is YSYQKL in the germline V gene.

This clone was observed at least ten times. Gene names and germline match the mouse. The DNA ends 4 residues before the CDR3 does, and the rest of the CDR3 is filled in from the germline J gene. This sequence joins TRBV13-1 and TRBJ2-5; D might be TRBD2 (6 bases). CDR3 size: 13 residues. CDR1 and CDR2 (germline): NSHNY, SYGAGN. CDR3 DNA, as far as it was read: TGTGCCAGCAGTGATGTAACTGGGGAC. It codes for CASSDVTGD. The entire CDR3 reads CASSDVTGDTQYF.

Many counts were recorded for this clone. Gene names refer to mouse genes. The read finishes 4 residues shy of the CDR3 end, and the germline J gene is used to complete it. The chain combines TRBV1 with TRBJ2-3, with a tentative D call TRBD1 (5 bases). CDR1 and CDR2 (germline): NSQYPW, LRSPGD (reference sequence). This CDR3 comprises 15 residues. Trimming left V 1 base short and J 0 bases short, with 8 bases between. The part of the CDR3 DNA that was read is TGCACCTGCAGTGCAGGACAGTATAGTGCAGAA. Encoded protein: CTCSAGQYSAE. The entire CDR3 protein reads CTCSAGQYSAETLYF.

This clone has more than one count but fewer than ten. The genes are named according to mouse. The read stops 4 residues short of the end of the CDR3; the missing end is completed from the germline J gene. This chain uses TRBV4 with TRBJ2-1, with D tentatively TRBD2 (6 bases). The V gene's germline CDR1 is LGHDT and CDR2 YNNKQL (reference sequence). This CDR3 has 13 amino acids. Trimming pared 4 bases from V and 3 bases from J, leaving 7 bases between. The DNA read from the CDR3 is TGTGCCAGCAGCTCCTGGGGCTATGCT. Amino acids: CASSSWGYA. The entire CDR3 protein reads CASSSWGYAEQFF.

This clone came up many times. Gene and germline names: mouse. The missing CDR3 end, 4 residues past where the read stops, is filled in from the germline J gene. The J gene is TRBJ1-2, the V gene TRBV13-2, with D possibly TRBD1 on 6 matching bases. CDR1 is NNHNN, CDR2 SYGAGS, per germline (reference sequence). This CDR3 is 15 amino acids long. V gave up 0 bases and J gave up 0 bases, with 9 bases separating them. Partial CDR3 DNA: TGTGCCAGCGGTGATGCAAGGACAGCAAACTCC. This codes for CASGDARTANS. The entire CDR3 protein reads CASGDARTANSDYTF.

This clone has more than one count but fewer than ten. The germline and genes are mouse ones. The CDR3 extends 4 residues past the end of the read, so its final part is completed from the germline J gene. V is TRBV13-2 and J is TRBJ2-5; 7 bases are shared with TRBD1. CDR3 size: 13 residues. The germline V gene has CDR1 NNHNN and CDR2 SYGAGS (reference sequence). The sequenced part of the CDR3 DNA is TGTGCCAGCGGTGGGGGGACAGAAGAC. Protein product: CASGGGTED. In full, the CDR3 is CASGGGTEDTQYF.

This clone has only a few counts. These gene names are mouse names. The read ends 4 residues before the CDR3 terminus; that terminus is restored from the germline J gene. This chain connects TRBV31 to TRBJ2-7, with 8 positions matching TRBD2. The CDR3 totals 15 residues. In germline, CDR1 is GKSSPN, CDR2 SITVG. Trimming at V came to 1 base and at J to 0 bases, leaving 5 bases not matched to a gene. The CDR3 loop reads CAWSPRLGSSYEQYF. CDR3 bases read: TGTGCCTGGAGTCCGAGACTGGGGAGCTCCTAT.

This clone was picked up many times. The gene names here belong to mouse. The CDR3 DNA, read in part, is TGTGCCAGCAGCCTCGGGACTGGGGGGGGCTATGCT. It translates to CASSLGTGGGYA. The whole CDR3 region reads CASSLGTGGGYAEQFF. The chain links TRBV5 to TRBJ2-1; 13 nucleotides match TRBD2. The CDR3 end falls 4 residues outside the read, so it is completed with the germline J gene. The CDR3 covers 16 residues. Germline CDR1 is LGHNA and CDR2 is YNLKQL (reference sequence). Trimming took 4 bases from V and 3 from J; bases not matched to a gene: 3.

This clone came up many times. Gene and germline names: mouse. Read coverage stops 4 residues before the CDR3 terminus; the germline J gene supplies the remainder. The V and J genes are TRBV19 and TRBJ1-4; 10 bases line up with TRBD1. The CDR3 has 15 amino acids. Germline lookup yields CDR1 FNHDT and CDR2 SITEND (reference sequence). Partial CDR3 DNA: TGTGCCAGCAGTATAGGGGACAGGGGAGGCGAA. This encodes CASSIGDRGGE. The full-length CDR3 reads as CASSIGDRGGERLFF.

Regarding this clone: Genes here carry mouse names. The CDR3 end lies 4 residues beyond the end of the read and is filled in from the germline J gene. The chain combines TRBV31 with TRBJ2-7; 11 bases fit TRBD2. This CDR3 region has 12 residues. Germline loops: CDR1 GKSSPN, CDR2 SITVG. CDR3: CASRTGGYEQYF. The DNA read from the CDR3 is TGTGCCAGCAGGACTGGGGGGTAT. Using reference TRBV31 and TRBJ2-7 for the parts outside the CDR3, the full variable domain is AQTIHQWPVAEIKAVGSPLSLGCTIKGKSSPNLYWYWQATGGTLQQLFYSITVGQVESVVQLNLSASRPKDDQFILSTEKLLLSHSGFYLCASRTGGYEQYFGPGTRLTVL.

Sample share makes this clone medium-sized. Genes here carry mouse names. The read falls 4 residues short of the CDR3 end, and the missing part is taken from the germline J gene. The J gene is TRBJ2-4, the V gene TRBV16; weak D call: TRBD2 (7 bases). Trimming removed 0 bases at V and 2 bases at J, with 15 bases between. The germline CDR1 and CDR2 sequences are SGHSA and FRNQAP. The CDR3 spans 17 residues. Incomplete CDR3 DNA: TGTGCAAGCAGCTTAGAAAAGGGGGGGGACGATCAAAAC. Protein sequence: CASSLEKGGDDQN. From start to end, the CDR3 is CASSLEKGGDDQNTLYF.